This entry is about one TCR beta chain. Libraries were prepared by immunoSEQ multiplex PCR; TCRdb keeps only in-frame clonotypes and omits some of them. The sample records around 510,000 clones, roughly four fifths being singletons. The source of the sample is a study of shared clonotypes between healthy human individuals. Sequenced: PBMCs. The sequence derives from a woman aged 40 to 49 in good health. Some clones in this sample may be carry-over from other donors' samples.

The CDR3 region is CASSYYRRTDTQYF. CDR3 DNA sequence: TGTGCCAGCAGCTACTACAGGCGCACAGATACGCAGTATTTT. The rearrangement joins TRBV7-2 to TRBJ2-3, with a tentative D call TRBD1 (5 bases). The CDR3 loop spans 14 amino acids. V shed 4 bases and J shed 1 base, with 9 bases lying between them. Per germline, CDR1 SGHTA and CDR2 FQGNSA.